The 27 T cell receptor beta chains in this list originate from one sample, sequenced in a study of T-cell reconstitution after alpha-beta-depleted transplantation in children. Library preparation (for TCRbeta) was performed with unique molecular identifiers. TCRdb processed the PCR reads anew with MiXCR; each CDR3 protein has one entry. The data hold 600,000 to 700,000 distinct CDR3 sequences, with around 14% observed a single time. The material sequenced was PBMCs, taken before TCRalphabeta/CD19-depleted stem cell transplant. The source is a girl aged 2-10 years with congenital amegakaryocytic thrombocytopenia, due to receive a stem cell transplant.

This clonotype was seen more than once but under ten times. The chain couples TRBV5-4 to TRBJ1-5; D gene ambiguous. CDR3 length: 19 amino acids. Germline assignment: CDR1 SGHNT and CDR2 YYREEE (reference sequence). Trimming removed 0 bases from V and 0 bases from J, with 19 bases in between. CDR3 nucleotides: TGTGCCAGCAGCTTGGCCAGTTGGCTAAACAGTTATAGCAATCAGCCCCAGCATTTT. The encoded protein is CASSLASWLNSYSNQPQHF.

This clonotype appeared many times. V is TRBV7-6 and J is TRBJ2-1; no clear D gene. This CDR3 spans 13 amino acids. Germline-derived CDR1 and CDR2 are SGHVS and FNYEAQ. Trimming stripped 1 base from V and 6 bases from J, with 7 bases between. In DNA form, the CDR3 reads TGTGCCAGCAGCTTAGGGCCTAGCAATGAGCAGTTCTTC. This gives the protein CASSLGPSNEQFF.

This clonotype was seen many times. J is TRBJ1-6 and V is TRBV10-3; possible D gene TRBD1, 5 bases. Deletions cut 0 bases from V and 7 bases from J, with 16 bases between. The CDR3 contains 17 residues. Germline V gene lookup returns CDR1 ENHRY and CDR2 SYGVKD. CDR3 region: CAISESQTGTDNSPLHF. The CDR3 DNA reads as TGTGCCATCAGTGAGTCCCAAACCGGGACGGACAATTCACCCCTCCACTTT.

The rearrangement links TRBV20-1 to TRBJ2-1; D ambiguous. Germline CDR1 reads DFQATT; CDR2 reads SNEGSKA (reference sequence). This CDR3 comprises 11 residues. Trimming shortened V by 6 bases and J by 7 bases, and 10 bases separated the two germline ends. This CDR3 is CSAALVNEQFF. The CDR3 DNA follows: TGCAGTGCCGCCCTTGTGAATGAGCAGTTCTTC.

This clonotype was counted ten times or more. The genes are TRBV20-1 and TRBJ2-7, with 13 bases identical to TRBD2. This CDR3 comprises 15 residues. Germline assignment: CDR1 DFQATT and CDR2 SNEGSKA (reference sequence). V was clipped by 6 bases and J by 3 bases; unmatched bases: 8. The DNA for the CDR3 is TGCAGTGCCTATACGAGGACTAGCGGGAGCTACGAGCAGTACTTC. Residues: CSAYTRTSGSYEQYF.

This clonotype has more than one count but fewer than ten. This chain connects TRBV30 to TRBJ2-1; 11 bases map to TRBD2. This CDR3 is 13 amino acids long. Germline lookup yields CDR1 GTSNPN and CDR2 SVGIG (reference sequence). After removal of 2 bases from V and 8 bases from J, the junction contained 2 bases not matched to a gene. The CDR3 is CAWSTSGSDEQFF. CDR3 DNA sequence: TGTGCCTGGAGTACTAGCGGGAGTGATGAGCAGTTCTTC.

This clonotype was detected many times. V gene TRBV12-3 or TRBV12-4 combines with J gene TRBJ2-1; D gene uncertain. This CDR3 contains 14 residues. Trimming pared 0 bases from V and 7 bases from J, leaving 10 bases between. CDR3 coding DNA: TGTGCCAGCAGTTTAGCGTACGTTGGAAATGAGCAGTTCTTC. Its translation is CASSLAYVGNEQFF.

This clonotype turned up a few times. The V and J genes are TRBV12-3 or TRBV12-4 and TRBJ2-2, with TRBD2 as a possible D gene (5 bases). The CDR3 runs 15 residues. Trimming left V 4 bases short and J 1 base short, with 10 bases between. CDR3 region: CASSWGSGNTGELFF. The CDR3 DNA is TGTGCCAGCAGTTGGGGAAGCGGGAACACCGGGGAGCTGTTTTTT.

This clonotype was recorded many times. The rearrangement links TRBV5-1 to TRBJ1-1, with D tentatively TRBD1 (6 bases). With 0 bases removed from V and 4 bases from J, the gap between germline ends came to 13 bases. Germline V CDR1 and CDR2: SGHRS, YFSETQ. The CDR3 is 15 residues long. CDR3 residues: CASSLGVGGGTEAFF. The CDR3 coding sequence is TGCGCCAGCAGCTTGGGGGTTGGAGGGGGCACTGAAGCTTTCTTT.

V is TRBV2 and J is TRBJ2-1; 10 bases line up with TRBD2. This CDR3 region has 17 residues. Germline values: CDR1 SNHLY, CDR2 FYNNEI. J was trimmed by 3 bases and V by 6 bases; bases with no gene match: 11. CDR3 region: CASRPTSGRTLYNEQFF. CDR3 nucleotides: TGTGCCAGCAGGCCGACTAGCGGGCGTACCCTCTACAATGAGCAGTTCTTC.

The chain combines TRBV5-5 with TRBJ2-7, with D uncertain. Germline CDR1 is SGHKS and CDR2 is YYEKEE (reference sequence). The CDR3 consists of 12 residues. V gave up 0 bases and J gave up 6 bases, with 7 bases separating them. CDR3 in amino acids: CASSLEFSEQYF. In nucleotides, the CDR3 is TGTGCCAGCAGCTTGGAGTTTTCCGAGCAGTACTTC.

This clonotype appeared many times. The chain combines TRBV5-1 with TRBJ1-1; no definite D call. The V end lost 5 bases, the J end lost 3 bases, and 11 bases lay between the germline ends. Looked up from germline, CDR1 is SGHRS and CDR2 is YFSETQ. The CDR3 is 13 amino acids. CDR3 sequence reads: CASRIEGDTEAFF. The CDR3 bases are TGCGCCAGCAGGATTGAGGGCGACACTGAAGCTTTCTTT. The full variable domain, with the rest looked up from reference TRBV5-1 and TRBJ1-1, is KAGVTQTPRYLIKTRGQQVTLSCSPISGHRSVSWYQQTPGQGLQFLFEYFSETQRNKGNFPGRFSGRQFSNSRSEMNVSTLELGDSALYLCASRIEGDTEAFFGQGTRLTVV.

In nucleotides, the CDR3 is TGTGCCAGCAGCGCCGGGATTGAGGGGAGACAGCCCCAGCATTTT. This encodes CASSAGIEGRQPQHF. This chain uses TRBV7-9 with TRBJ1-5, with D tentatively TRBD1 (5 bases). CDR1 and CDR2 (germline): SEHNR, FQNEAQ (reference sequence). The CDR3 length is 15 residues. V shed 5 bases and J shed 7 bases, with 18 bases lying between them.

This clonotype was seen more than once but under ten times. This chain connects TRBV20-1 to TRBJ2-3; D assignment may be TRBD1 or TRBD2 (5 bases each). The V gene's germline CDR1 is DFQATT and CDR2 SNEGSKA (reference sequence). Trimming removed 0 bases from V and 2 bases from J, with 15 bases in between. The CDR3 length is 16 residues. CDR3 nucleotides: TGCAGTGCTAGAGACCCGAGGGGCCCCAACACAGATACGCAGTATTTT. Translated, it gives CSARDPRGPNTDTQYF.

This clonotype was observed a few times. The chain combines TRBV11-2 with TRBJ2-2, with TRBD2 identical over 7 bases. Germline V lookup: CDR1 SGHAT, CDR2 FQNNGV. This CDR3 has 17 amino acids. Trimming cost V 0 bases and J 2 bases; bases outside gene matches: 6. CDR3 in amino acids: CASSLDGPSGNTGELFF. The CDR3 region has the DNA TGTGCCAGCAGCTTAGACGGTCCTAGCGGTAACACCGGGGAGCTGTTTTTT.

This clonotype was recorded many times. The V gene is TRBV7-9, the J gene TRBJ1-2; D remains unclear. The CDR3 runs to 13 residues. V gave up 1 base and J gave up 4 bases, with 7 bases separating them. Germline values: CDR1 SEHNR, CDR2 FQNEAQ (reference sequence). The CDR3, as DNA: TGTGCCAGCAGCTTAGTCGATAGCTATGGCTACACCTTC. Its translation is CASSLVDSYGYTF.

This clonotype was counted ten times or more. One end of the junction is discordant with germline, which a read error may explain. V usage is TRBV6-1 and J usage is TRBJ2-5, with a weak D call TRBD1 (6 bases). Per the germline V gene, CDR1 is MNHNS and CDR2 is SASEGT. The CDR3 has 18 amino acids. DNA for the CDR3: TGTGCCATCAGTGAAACGCTTTTTGACAGGCCCTTTGGGGAGACCCAGTACTTC. Amino acid sequence: CAISETLFDRPFGETQYF.

Only a few counts were recorded for this clonotype. The chain recombines TRBV5-1 with TRBJ1-4, with 12 positions matching TRBD1. V lost 3 bases and J lost 4; bases outside the gene matches: 10. The germline CDR1 and CDR2 sequences are SGHRS and YFSETQ. The CDR3 has 18 amino acids. CDR3 coding DNA: TGCGCCAGCAGCTCGGTGGGGACAGGGGGCGCCTTTAATGAAAAACTGTTTTTT. Translated, it gives CASSSVGTGGAFNEKLFF.

This clonotype was counted at least ten times. V usage is TRBV15 and J usage is TRBJ2-5, with D maybe TRBD1 (7 bases). The CDR3 runs to 15 residues. Germline lookup yields CDR1 LNHNV and CDR2 YYDKDF (reference sequence). V gave up 1 base and J gave up 4 bases, with 13 bases separating them. The CDR3 loop reads CATSRARQGGETQYF. CDR3 sequence (DNA): TGTGCCACCAGCAGAGCCCGACAGGGAGGAGAGACCCAGTACTTC.

The table lists this clonotype with a few counts. The rearrangement links TRBV29-1 to TRBJ2-5; 8 nucleotides line up with TRBD2. V shed 5 bases, J shed 1 base, and the junction held 3 bases outside the gene matches. The CDR3 covers 13 residues. CDR1 and CDR2 (germline): SQVTM, ANQGSEA. CDR3: CSVPGGGQETQYF. In nucleotides, the CDR3 is TGCAGCGTTCCCGGGGGGGGCCAAGAGACCCAGTACTTC.

This clonotype was seen only a few times. The chain combines TRBV7-8 with TRBJ1-5, with 8 positions matching TRBD1. CDR1 and CDR2 from the germline V gene are SGHVS and FQNEAQ. CDR3 length equals 16 residues. With 3 bases clipped from V and 5 bases from J, the junction kept 9 bases outside the gene matches. The CDR3 DNA sequence: TGTGCCAGCAGCTTGGGAAGGACAGGGCTACATCAGCCCCAGCATTTT. Translating gives CASSLGRTGLHQPQHF.

This clonotype has a count of ten or more. This chain joins TRBV4-1 and TRBJ2-1, with 10 bases matching TRBD2. Germline CDR1 and CDR2: MGHRA and YSYEKL. V was clipped by 2 bases and J by 2 bases; unmatched bases: 9. The CDR3 has 18 amino acids. The CDR3 region is CASSQRLAGDLAYNEQFF. CDR3 nucleotide sequence: TGCGCCAGCAGCCAAAGACTAGCGGGTGACCTCGCCTACAATGAGCAGTTCTTC.

The chain employs TRBV20-1 and TRBJ2-7; 9 positions agree with TRBD1. This CDR3 has 13 amino acids. Per germline, CDR1 DFQATT and CDR2 SNEGSKA (reference sequence). The CDR3 DNA follows: TGCTCCGCCCAGGGACAGGGCGACTACGAGCAGTACTTC. It specifies CSAQGQGDYEQYF.

The chain employs TRBV7-8 and TRBJ1-6; D gene ambiguous. Germline assignment: CDR1 SGHVS and CDR2 FQNEAQ. Trimming removed 5 bases at V and 11 bases at J, with 16 bases between. The CDR3 is 14 residues long. CDR3 DNA: TGTGCCAGCAGCCCCACTTCCACGAGGGCACCCCTCCACTTT. Translated, it gives CASSPTSTRAPLHF.

The chain has TRBV20-1 and TRBJ2-7; TRBD2 matches at 7 bases. This CDR3 region has 13 residues. Per germline, CDR1 DFQATT and CDR2 SNEGSKA (reference sequence). V was pared by 1 base and J by 4 bases, with 4 bases of the junction left unmatched. CDR3 bases: TGCAGTGCTAGAGTGCTAGCGGAGTACGAGCAGTACTTC. Residues: CSARVLAEYEQYF.

This clonotype was seen at least ten times. The J gene is TRBJ2-1, the V gene TRBV7-6, with D perhaps TRBD2 (6 bases). The germline V gene encodes CDR1 SGHVS and CDR2 FNYEAQ. The CDR3 spans 17 residues. Trimming shortened V by 8 bases and J by 1 base, and 21 bases separated the two germline ends. The CDR3 here is CASWSSSAGKSYNEQFF. In DNA form, the CDR3 reads TGTGCCAGCTGGTCATCATCTGCGGGAAAATCCTACAATGAGCAGTTCTTC.

V gene TRBV14 combines with J gene TRBJ1-6; no clear D. The germline V and J ends were trimmed by 0 bases and 10 bases, with 13 bases remaining between them. The germline gives CDR1 SGHDN, CDR2 FVKESK. CDR3 length equals 15 residues. CDR3 amino acids: CASSQDLGRASPLHF. The CDR3 DNA reads TGTGCCAGCAGCCAAGATTTGGGAAGGGCCTCACCCCTCCACTTT. Complete variable domain (other parts from reference TRBV14 and TRBJ1-6): EAGVTQFPSHSVIEKGQTVTLRCDPISGHDNLYWYRRVMGKEIKFLLHFVKESKQDESGMPNNRFLAERTGGTYSTLKVQPAELEDSGVYFCASSQDLGRASPLHFGNGTRLTVT.